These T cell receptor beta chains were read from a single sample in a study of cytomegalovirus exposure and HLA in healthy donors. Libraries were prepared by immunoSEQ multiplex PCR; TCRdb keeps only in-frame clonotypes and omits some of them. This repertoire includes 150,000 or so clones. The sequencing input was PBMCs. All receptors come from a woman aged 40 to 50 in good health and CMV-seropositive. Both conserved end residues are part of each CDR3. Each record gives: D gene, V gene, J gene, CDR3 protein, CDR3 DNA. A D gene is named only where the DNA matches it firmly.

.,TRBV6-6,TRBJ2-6,CASSYLGGSGANVLTF,TGTGCCAGCAGTTACTTGGGGGGATCTGGGGCCAACGTCCTGACTTTC
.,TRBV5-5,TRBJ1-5,CASSSWTDNQPQHF,TGTGCCAGCAGCTCCTGGACAGATAATCAGCCCCAGCATTTT
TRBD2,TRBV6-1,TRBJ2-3,CASRNLAGGLHTQYF,TGTGCCAGCAGAAACTTAGCGGGAGGCCTCCATACGCAGTATTTT
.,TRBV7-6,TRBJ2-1,CASSSGTQLVEQFF,TGTGCCAGCAGCTCCGGGACTCAGCTAGTGGAGCAGTTCTTC
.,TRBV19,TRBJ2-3,CASSIGQGRTDTQYF,TGTGCCAGTAGTATAGGTCAGGGAAGGACAGATACGCAGTATTTT
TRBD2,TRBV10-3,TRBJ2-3,CAISEGLASTDTQYF,TGTGCCATCAGTGAGGGACTAGCGAGCACAGATACGCAGTATTTT
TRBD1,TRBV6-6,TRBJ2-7,CASSFRDRTYEQYF,TGTGCCAGCAGTTTCCGGGACAGGACCTACGAGCAGTACTTC
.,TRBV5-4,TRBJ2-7,CASSLGGSLTYEQYF,TGTGCCAGCAGCTTGGGGGGCTCGTTAACCTACGAGCAGTACTTC
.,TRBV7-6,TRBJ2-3,CASSLDGGITDTQYF,TGTGCCAGCAGCTTAGATGGGGGGATAACAGATACGCAGTATTTT
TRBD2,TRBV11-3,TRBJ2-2,CASSSGGASNTGELFF,TGTGCCAGCAGCTCCGGGGGGGCGTCGAACACCGGGGAGCTGTTTTTT
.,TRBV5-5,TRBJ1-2,CASSLSDSYGYTF,TGTGCCAGCAGCTTGTCGGACAGCTATGGCTACACCTTC
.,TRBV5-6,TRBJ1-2,CASSFRATGLAGYTF,TGTGCCAGCAGCTTCCGGGCCACAGGGCTAGCAGGCTACACCTTC
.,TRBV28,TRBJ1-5,CASSLTGPAGNQPQHF,TGTGCCAGCAGCTTAACAGGGCCGGCGGGCAATCAGCCCCAGCATTTT
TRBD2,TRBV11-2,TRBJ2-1,CASSLVSGNNNEQFF,TGTGCCAGCAGCTTGGTTAGCGGGAATAACAATGAGCAGTTCTTC
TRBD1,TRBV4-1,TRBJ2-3,CASSQMTGNEPDTQYF,TGCGCCAGCAGCCAGATGACAGGGAATGAACCAGATACGCAGTATTTT
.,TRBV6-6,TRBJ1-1,CASRSTGIEAFF,TGTGCCAGCAGGTCAACAGGGATTGAAGCTTTCTTT
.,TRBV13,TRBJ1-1,CASSPKGRRGRNTEAFF,TGTGCCAGCAGCCCAAAAGGGAGGCGGGGAAGGAACACTGAAGCTTTCTTT
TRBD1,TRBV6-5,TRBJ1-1,CASERQGTTEAFF,TGTGCCAGCGAACGACAGGGGACCACTGAAGCTTTCTTT
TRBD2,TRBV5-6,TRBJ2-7,CASSGSGRATYEQYF,TGTGCCAGCAGCGGTAGCGGGAGGGCTACCTACGAGCAGTACTTC
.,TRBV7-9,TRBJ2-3,CASRQGGSTDTQYF,TGTGCCAGCCGACAAGGAGGTAGCACAGATACGCAGTATTTT
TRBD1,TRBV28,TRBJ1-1,CASSWTGVTNTEAFF,TGTGCCAGCAGCTGGACAGGGGTAACGAACACTGAAGCTTTCTTT
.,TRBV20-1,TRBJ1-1,CSAKRNTEAFF,TGCAGTGCGAAGAGGAACACTGAAGCTTTCTTT
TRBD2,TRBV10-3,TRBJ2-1,CAIQRTSGSYNEQFF,TGTGCCATCCAAAGGACTAGCGGGAGCTACAATGAGCAGTTCTTC
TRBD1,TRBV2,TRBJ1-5,CASSISGTGLNQPQHF,TGTGCCAGCAGCATTTCCGGGACAGGCCTCAATCAGCCCCAGCATTTT
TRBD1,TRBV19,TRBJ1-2,CASSQGQGYGYTF,TGTGCCAGTAGTCAGGGACAGGGCTATGGCTACACCTTC
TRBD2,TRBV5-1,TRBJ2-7,CASSSESLAGVYEQYF,TGCGCCAGCAGTTCGGAATCCCTAGCGGGAGTTTACGAGCAGTACTTC
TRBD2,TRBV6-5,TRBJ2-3,CASSYTGGLGTDTQYF,TGTGCCAGCAGTTACACGGGAGGGCTAGGGACAGATACGCAGTATTTT
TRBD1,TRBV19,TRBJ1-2,CASRLEQGAPDGYTF,TGTGCCAGTAGGCTTGAACAGGGGGCGCCGGATGGCTACACCTTC
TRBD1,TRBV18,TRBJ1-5,CASSPDRAGQPQHF,TGTGCCAGCTCACCGGACAGGGCGGGTCAGCCCCAGCATTTT
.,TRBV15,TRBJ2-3,CATSRRTATDTQYF,TGTGCCACCAGCAGACGGACAGCCACAGATACGCAGTATTTT
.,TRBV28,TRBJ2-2,CASSSTLAPGELFF,TGTGCCAGCAGTTCCACCCTAGCCCCCGGGGAGCTGTTTTTT
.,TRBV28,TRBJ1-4,CASSAIGAPNEKLFF,TGTGCCAGCAGTGCTATTGGGGCGCCTAATGAAAAACTGTTTTTT
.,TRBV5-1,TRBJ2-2,CASDQTGTSTGELFF,TGCGCCAGCGACCAAACCGGGACATCGACCGGGGAGCTGTTTTTT
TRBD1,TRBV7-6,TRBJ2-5,CASSSPRTGSETQYF,TGTGCCAGCAGCTCACCCAGGACAGGGAGCGAGACCCAGTACTTC
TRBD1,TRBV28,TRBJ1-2,CASSLFLDRTNYGYTF,TGTGCCAGCAGTTTATTTCTGGACAGGACTAACTATGGCTACACCTTC
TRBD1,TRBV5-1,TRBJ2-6,CASSPRQGAESGANVLTF,TGCGCCAGCAGCCCCAGACAGGGGGCCGAATCTGGGGCCAACGTCCTGACTTTC
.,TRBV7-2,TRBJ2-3,CASSLNQGRDTQYF,TGTGCCAGCAGCTTAAATCAGGGAAGAGATACGCAGTATTTT
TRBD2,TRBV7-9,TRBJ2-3,CASIPGLPADTQYF,TGTGCCAGCATCCCGGGACTACCTGCAGATACGCAGTATTTT
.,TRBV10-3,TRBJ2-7,CAISVTGSSYEQYF,TGTGCCATCAGTGTAACAGGCAGCTCCTACGAGCAGTACTTC
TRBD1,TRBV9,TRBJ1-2,CASRPGQGREYGYTF,TGTGCCAGCAGGCCTGGACAGGGGCGGGAGTATGGCTACACCTTC
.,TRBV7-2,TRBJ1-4,CASSLDRAAEKLFF,TGTGCCAGCAGCTTAGACAGGGCGGCTGAAAAACTGTTTTTT